The clone carrying this T cell receptor (beta chain) was observed once. Libraries were prepared by immunoSEQ multiplex PCR; TCRdb keeps only in-frame clonotypes and omits some of them. In the table there are about 140,000 clones, about nine tenths of which are singletons. This CDR3 region has 14 residues. From germline, CDR1 is LNHDA and CDR2 SQIVND (reference sequence). Trimming shortened V by 1 base and J by 4 bases, and 8 bases separated the two germline ends. This entry belongs to a study of blood T cell repertoires in COVID-19. Turning to the study itself: T cells, B-cell-depleted T cells, or PBMCs supplied cDNA or gDNA.

The chain has TRBV19 and TRBJ1-3, with D perhaps matching TRBD1 (5 bases). The sequence came from a woman aged 80 or over with acute or convalescent COVID-19. The sample was peripheral blood. As DNA, the CDR3 is TGTGCCAGTAGTATAGGACAGACGGGAAACACCATATATTTT. Translating it yields CASSIGQTGNTIYF.